This T cell receptor beta chain was identified during a study of T cell responses to AZD1222 COVID-19 vaccine (dated by TCRdb to 2020 to 2022). Study-level background: TCR sequencing was performed for fewer than 250 trial participants, of whom about 200 were given two doses of AZD1222 and around 25 were given two doses of MenACWY control vaccine. Trial participants were enrolled by age into 18-55, 56-69 and 70-plus year subgroups, with around 140, 26 and 57 TCR-sequenced participants respectively.

The CDR3 regions of human TCRbeta chains were analyzed by immunosequencing. Per the original workflow: TCRs in the repertoires were matched against a reference library of SARS-CoV-2-specific TCRs that had been generated with the MIRA antigen-specificity platform. Breadth was defined as the fraction of unique TCRs that were SARS-CoV-2-associated. Depth was defined as the fraction of total T cells that were SARS-CoV-2-associated. Using the MIRA data, each spike-specific TCR was mapped to the spike region that the TCR reacts to and placed in a CD4 or CD8 class. Log10-transformed breadth and depth values were compared by one-way ANOVA with Sidak's multiple comparisons tests. TCRdb carries this immuneACCESS record with in-frame sequences only. Its versions omit some clonotypes, under half of them owing to an unresolved V gene in the studies checked, with the rest unexplained. V, J and clone size were drawn from that table, and D and trimming were deduced from the DNA. This sample lists about 170,000 clones; around 85% were detected once. The ten largest clones take up 0.85% to 1.1% of the sample.

Of note for this clone: This receptor's antigen is unknown. No base qualities exist here, and no much larger clone lies one base off it.

What the research found in general, with its limitations: Conclusions about previously exposed vaccinees were limited because only six AZD1222 recipients were SARS-CoV-2 seropositive at baseline. Spike-specific TCR breadth and depth rose significantly after two AZD1222 doses compared with day 0 and with MenACWY recipients. Epitopes outside the regions mutated in the B.1.351 and B.1.1.7 variants were reportedly recognized by nearly half of the unique spike-specific TCRs. The 56-69-year group was small, and its depth increase did not reach significance, likely because of low power. Because no day 14 peak-response samples were available, the repertoires could be characterized only after the peak T cell response. The whole spike protein was spanned by vaccine-associated CD4 TCRs, and dominant responses were seen in regions 160-218 and 743-854. Most participants were white British and females outnumbered males, and the authors suggested that clonal diversity may have been underestimated.

This sample's time point label indicates: about 28 days (+/-7) after the second vaccine dose. AZD1222 recipients with second doses at about 4 weeks or about 12 weeks were pooled, because spike-specific TCR depth and breadth did not differ between schedules. Vaccinee samples came from UK trials COV001 and COV002, including a single-blind randomized controlled phase 2/3 trial of AZD1222 (ChAdOx1 nCoV-19) in healthy adults. For TCRbeta chain sequencing, PBMC samples from trial participants were taken at day 0 and at day 28 after the second dose. The trim is 2 bases for V and 7 bases for J, with a gap of 19 bases between the germline ends. The CDR3 starts with the cysteine, ends with the phenylalanine, and has 16 residues. The only DNA kept is the CDR3, 48 bases in frame from the first base. For CDR1 and CDR2, the germline V gene lists SGDLS and YYNGEE.

The TCR comes from an adult who received the AZD1222 COVID-19 vaccine. The sample consisted of peripheral blood, taken 28 days after the second AZD1222 dose. Recombination linked TRBV9 to TRBJ1-3; the D gene identity is not certain. CDR3 sequence: CASSVGGRLQGNTIYF. The sequenced DNA is TGTGCCAGCAGCGTCGGTGGACGATTACAAGGGAACACCATATATTTT.